The 9 T cell receptor beta chains listed next were all sequenced from one sample in a study of cytomegalovirus exposure and HLA in healthy donors (dated by TCRdb to about 2017). Library creation used the immunoSEQ multiplex PCR assay. For the multiplex PCR, a mixture combining 60 forward primers for TCR Vbeta segments and 13 reverse primers for TCR Jbeta segments was used. The immuneACCESS repertoire file appears here via TCRdb, limited to in-frame rearrangements. These files lack a portion of the clones; in checked studies, under half of the deficit traces to unresolved V genes, and the cause of the others is not known. The sample table records under 150,000 clones; roughly four fifths of these occur just once. In total, the top ten clones hold just under 2.5% of the sample. The sequencing input was PBMCs. The receptors shown here come from a woman between 18 and 30 years old in good health and CMV-seronegative.

The V and J genes are TRBV9 and TRBJ1-1; D is ambiguous. Germline V gene sequence: CDR1 SGDLS, CDR2 YYNGEE. V was clipped by 1 base and J by 5 bases, with 15 bases between them. The CDR3 is made up of 15 amino acids. CDR3 region: CASSVREGFGTEAFF. The CDR3 coding sequence is TGTGCCAGCAGCGTACGTGAGGGCTTTGGAACTGAAGCTTTCTTT.

V and J are TRBV7-6 and TRBJ1-1, with a possible D match to TRBD1 (6 bases). The CDR3 contains 13 residues. The ends were cut back, 1 base at V and 10 bases at J, with 13 bases in the middle. Germline CDR1 and CDR2: SGHVS and FNYEAQ. The CDR3 DNA reads as TGTGCCAGCAGCTTAGACGGCCGGGGGGCAGCTTTCTTT. Translating it yields CASSLDGRGAAFF.

This clone was recorded once. V and J are TRBV7-9 and TRBJ2-2; 8 bases are a match to TRBD2. Germline CDR1 is SEHNR and CDR2 is FQNEAQ (reference sequence). The CDR3 is 16 residues long. The junction had 6 bases not matched to a gene; V was cut back by 5 bases and J by 1 base. CDR3 bases: TGTGCCAGCAGCACACCGGGGGGGCGGAACACCGGGGAGCTGTTTTTT. This gives the protein CASSTPGGRNTGELFF.

The gene calls are TRBV7-2 and TRBJ2-1; D gene unclear. With 2 bases removed from V and 4 bases from J, the gap between germline ends came to 6 bases. The length of the CDR3 is 13 residues. Germline V gene lookup returns CDR1 SGHTA and CDR2 FQGNSA. CDR3 nucleotides: TGTGCCAGCAGCTTAATGAGTTACAATGAGCAGTTCTTC. Encoded protein: CASSLMSYNEQFF.

V is TRBV7-9 and J is TRBJ1-1; D perhaps matches TRBD1 (5 bases). This CDR3 spans 14 amino acids. Germline V gene sequence: CDR1 SEHNR, CDR2 FQNEAQ (reference sequence). The V gene lost 5 bases and the J gene lost 0 bases, with 10 bases spanning the gap. The CDR3 is CASSMDTMNTEAFF. As DNA, the CDR3 is TGTGCCAGCAGCATGGACACCATGAACACTGAAGCTTTCTTT.

This clone occurred a few times. The chain has TRBV18 and TRBJ1-5, with D tentatively TRBD1 (5 bases). The CDR3 is 16 amino acids. Germline lookup yields CDR1 KGHSH and CDR2 LQKENI. The V gene lost 2 bases and the J gene lost 0 bases, with 11 bases spanning the gap. The CDR3 nucleotides are TGTGCCAGCTCACCAGGGGGGGACTATAGCAATCAGCCCCAGCATTTT. It translates to CASSPGGDYSNQPQHF.

The CDR3 here is CATSATGFRAEAFF. In DNA form, the CDR3 reads TGTGCCACCAGCGCTACAGGGTTTAGGGCTGAAGCTTTCTTT. The V and J genes are TRBV15 and TRBJ1-1, with D perhaps matching TRBD1 (6 bases). Trimming left V 5 bases short and J 6 bases short, with 16 bases between. Per germline, CDR1 LNHNV and CDR2 YYDKDF (reference sequence). The CDR3 totals 14 residues.

The chain employs TRBV6-1 and TRBJ1-1, with D uncertain. Trimming pared 5 bases from V and 3 bases from J, leaving 13 bases between. This CDR3 comprises 14 residues. Germline CDR1 is MNHNS and CDR2 is SASEGT. CDR3 residues: CASSLFDKDTEAFF. CDR3 nucleotides: TGTGCCAGCAGTCTTTTTGACAAGGACACTGAAGCTTTCTTT.

This rearrangement joins TRBV6-5 to TRBJ2-7; TRBD1 might be the D (6 bases). CDR1 and CDR2 (germline): MNHEY, SVGAGI. CDR3 length: 15 amino acids. Trimming shortened V by 4 bases and J by 1 base, and 14 bases separated the two germline ends. The CDR3 protein is CASSSSRGASYEQYV. The CDR3 region has the DNA TGTGCCAGCAGTTCCTCCAGGGGCGCATCCTACGAGCAGTACGTC.